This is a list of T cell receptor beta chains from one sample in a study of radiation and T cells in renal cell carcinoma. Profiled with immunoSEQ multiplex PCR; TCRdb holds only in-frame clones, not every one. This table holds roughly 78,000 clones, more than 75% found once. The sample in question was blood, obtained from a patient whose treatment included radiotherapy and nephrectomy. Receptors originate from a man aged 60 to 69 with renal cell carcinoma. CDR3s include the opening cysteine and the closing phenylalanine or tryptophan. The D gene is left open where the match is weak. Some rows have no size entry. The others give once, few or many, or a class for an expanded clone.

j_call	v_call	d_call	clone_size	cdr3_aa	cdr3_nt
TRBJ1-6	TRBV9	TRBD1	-	CASSRTGWNSPLHF	TGTGCCAGCAGCAGGACAGGGTGGAATTCACCCCTCCACTTT
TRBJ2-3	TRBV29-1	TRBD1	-	CSALGDRVGTDTQYF	TGCAGCGCCCTAGGGGACAGGGTAGGAACAGATACGCAGTATTTT
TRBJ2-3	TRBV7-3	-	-	CASSTYSGADTQYF	TGTGCCAGCAGCACGTACAGTGGGGCAGATACGCAGTATTTT
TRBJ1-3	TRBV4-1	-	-	CASSQERTVSGNTIYF	TGCGCCAGCAGCCAAGAGAGGACAGTCTCTGGAAACACCATATATTTT
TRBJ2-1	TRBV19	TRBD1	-	CASSKGGTGAREQFF	TGTGCCAGTAGTAAGGGGGGGACAGGGGCGCGTGAGCAGTTCTTC
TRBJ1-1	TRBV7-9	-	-	CASTKSRSATEAFF	TGTGCCAGCACCAAATCCCGGAGTGCCACTGAAGCTTTCTTT
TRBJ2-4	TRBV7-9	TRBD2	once	CASSLASREGQKNIQYF	TGTGCCAGCAGCTTAGCCTCTCGGGAGGGCCAGAAAAACATTCAGTACTTC
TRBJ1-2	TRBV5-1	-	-	CASSLEGVPSYGYTF	TGCGCCAGCAGCCTGGAGGGCGTCCCCTCCTATGGCTACACCTTC
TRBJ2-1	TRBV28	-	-	CASSTPGRGAWGNEQFF	TGTGCCAGCAGTACCCCGGGGCGCGGGGCCTGGGGCAATGAGCAGTTCTTC
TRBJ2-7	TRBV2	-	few	CASREAQGREQYF	TGTGCCAGCAGGGAAGCGCAGGGGCGCGAGCAGTACTTC
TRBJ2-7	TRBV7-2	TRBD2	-	CASSLGGLGGDEQYF	TGTGCCAGCAGCTTGGGAGGACTAGGAGGTGACGAGCAGTACTTC
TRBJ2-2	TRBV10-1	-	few	CARGELAVTTGELFF	TGCGCCAGGGGGGAGCTAGCAGTAACCACCGGGGAGCTGTTTTTT
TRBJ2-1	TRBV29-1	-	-	CSARQSSYNEQFF	TGCAGCGCGCGGCAGAGCTCCTACAATGAGCAGTTCTTC
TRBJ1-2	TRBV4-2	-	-	CASSRPGPLYGYTF	TGTGCCAGCAGCAGACCGGGTCCACTTTATGGCTACACCTTC
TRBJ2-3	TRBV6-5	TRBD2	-	CASSTQTSSTDTQYF	TGTGCCAGCAGTACACAGACTAGCAGCACAGATACGCAGTATTTT
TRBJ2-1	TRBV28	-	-	CASSQGTGSYNEQFF	TGTGCCAGCAGTCAGGGGACTGGCTCCTACAATGAGCAGTTCTTC
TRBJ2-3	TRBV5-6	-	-	CASSLFGRGLSGFTDTQYF	TGTGCCAGCAGCTTATTCGGCAGGGGGCTTAGCGGGTTCACAGATACGCAGTATTTT
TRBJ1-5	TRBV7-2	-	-	CASSLGGKEGQPQHF	TGTGCCAGCAGCTTGGGGGGGAAGGAGGGACAGCCCCAGCATTTT
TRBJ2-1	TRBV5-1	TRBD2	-	CASSLGVRGSYNEQFF	TGCGCCAGCAGCTTGGGGGTTCGCGGGAGCTACAATGAGCAGTTCTTC
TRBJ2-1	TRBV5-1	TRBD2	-	CASSWGTSTYNEQFF	TGCGCCAGCAGCTGGGGGACTAGTACTTACAATGAGCAGTTCTTC
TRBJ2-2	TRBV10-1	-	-	CASSATPRTGELFF	TGCGCCAGCAGTGCCACCCCTCGTACCGGGGAGCTGTTTTTT
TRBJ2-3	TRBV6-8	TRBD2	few	CARPVAGDTQYF	TGTGCCAGACCCGTAGCGGGAGATACGCAGTATTTT
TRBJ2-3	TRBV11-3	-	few	CASSLDGGRSTDTQYF	TGTGCCAGCAGCTTAGATGGGGGTAGGAGCACAGATACGCAGTATTTT
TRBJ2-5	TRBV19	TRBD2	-	CASSIRLAGARETQYF	TGTGCCAGTAGTATCCGCCTAGCGGGGGCCAGAGAGACCCAGTACTTC
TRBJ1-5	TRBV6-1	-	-	CASSETSTNQPQHF	TGTGCCAGCAGTGAAACATCTACGAATCAGCCCCAGCATTTT
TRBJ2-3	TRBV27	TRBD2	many	CASSPGLVADTQYF	TGTGCCAGCAGTCCCGGACTAGTGGCAGATACGCAGTATTTT
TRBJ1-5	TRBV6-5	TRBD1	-	CASSTRTGGGQPQHF	TGTGCCAGCAGTACCAGGACAGGGGGCGGTCAGCCCCAGCATTTT
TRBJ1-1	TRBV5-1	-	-	CASSFSTTGGSEAFF	TGCGCCAGCAGCTTTTCAACTACAGGTGGGAGTGAAGCTTTCTTT
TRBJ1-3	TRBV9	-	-	CASSVDTEGYTIYF	TGTGCCAGCAGCGTAGACACCGAAGGTTACACCATATATTTT
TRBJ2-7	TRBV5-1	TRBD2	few	CASSFATSGRGEQYF	TGCGCCAGCAGCTTTGCGACTAGCGGGAGAGGGGAGCAGTACTTC
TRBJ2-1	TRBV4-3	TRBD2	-	CASSHLAGNEQFF	TGCGCCAGCAGCCACCTAGCGGGCAATGAGCAGTTCTTC
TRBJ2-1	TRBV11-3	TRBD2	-	CASSPRTSGSTGEQFF	TGTGCCAGCAGCCCCCGGACTAGCGGGAGTACCGGTGAGCAGTTCTTC
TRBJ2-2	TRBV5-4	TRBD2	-	CASSPPGTSGRGGELFF	TGTGCCAGCAGCCCTCCGGGGACTAGCGGGAGGGGCGGGGAGCTGTTTTTT
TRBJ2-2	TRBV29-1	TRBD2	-	CSVEKGLAGGTGELFF	TGCAGCGTTGAAAAGGGACTAGCGGGAGGGACCGGGGAGCTGTTTTTT
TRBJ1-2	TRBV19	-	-	CASSPSGPTGYTF	TGTGCCAGTAGTCCCTCGGGACCTACCGGCTACACCTTC
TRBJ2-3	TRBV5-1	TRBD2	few	CASSGGLAVDTQYF	TGCGCCAGCAGCGGGGGACTAGCGGTAGATACGCAGTATTTT
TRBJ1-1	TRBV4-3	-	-	CASRINMNTEAFF	TGCGCCAGCAGAATTAACATGAACACTGAAGCTTTCTTT
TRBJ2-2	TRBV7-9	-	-	CASSPTYINTGELFF	TGTGCCAGCAGCCCTACGTATATAAACACCGGGGAGCTGTTTTTT
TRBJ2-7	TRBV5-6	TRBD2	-	CASSLGGLAGGYEQYF	TGTGCCAGCAGCTTGGGGGGACTAGCGGGAGGCTACGAGCAGTACTTC